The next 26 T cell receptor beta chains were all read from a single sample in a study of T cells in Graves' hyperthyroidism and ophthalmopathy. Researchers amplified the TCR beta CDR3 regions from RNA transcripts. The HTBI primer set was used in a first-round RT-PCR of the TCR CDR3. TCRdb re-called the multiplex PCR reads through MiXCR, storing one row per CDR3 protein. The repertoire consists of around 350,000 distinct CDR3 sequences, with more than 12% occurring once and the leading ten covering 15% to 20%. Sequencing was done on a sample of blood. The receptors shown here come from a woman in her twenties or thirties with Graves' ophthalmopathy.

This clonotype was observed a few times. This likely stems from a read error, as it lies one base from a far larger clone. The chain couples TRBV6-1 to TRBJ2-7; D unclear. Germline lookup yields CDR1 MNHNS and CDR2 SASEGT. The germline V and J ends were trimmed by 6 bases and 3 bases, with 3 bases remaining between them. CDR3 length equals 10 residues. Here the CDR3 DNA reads TGTGCCAGCAGGCACTACGAGCAGTACTTC. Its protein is CASRHYEQYF.

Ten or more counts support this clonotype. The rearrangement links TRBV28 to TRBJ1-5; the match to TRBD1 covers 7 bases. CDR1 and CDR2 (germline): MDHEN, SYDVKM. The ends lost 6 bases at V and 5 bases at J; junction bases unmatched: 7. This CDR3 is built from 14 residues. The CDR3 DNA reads TGTGCCAGCAGGGGACCAGGGGGGGATCAGCCCCAGCATTTT. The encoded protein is CASRGPGGDQPQHF.

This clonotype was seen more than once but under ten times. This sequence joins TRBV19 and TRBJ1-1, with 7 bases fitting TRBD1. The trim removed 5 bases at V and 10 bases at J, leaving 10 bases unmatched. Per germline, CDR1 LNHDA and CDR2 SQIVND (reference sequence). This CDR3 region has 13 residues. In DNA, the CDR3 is TGTGCCAGTAGTGTAGGGGGACAGACGCTAGCTTTCTTT. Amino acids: CASSVGGQTLAFF.

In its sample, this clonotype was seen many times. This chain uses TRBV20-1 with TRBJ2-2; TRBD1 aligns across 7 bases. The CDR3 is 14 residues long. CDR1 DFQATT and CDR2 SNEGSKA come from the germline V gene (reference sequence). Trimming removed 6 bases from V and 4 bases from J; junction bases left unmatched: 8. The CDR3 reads CSARQGRGTGELFF. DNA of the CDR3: TGCAGTGCCAGACAGGGCCGCGGCACCGGGGAGCTGTTTTTT.

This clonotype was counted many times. CDR3 in amino acids: CASSLVRGEWGFF. DNA for the CDR3: TGTGCCAGCAGTTTAGTCCGCGGCGAATGGGGGTTCTTT. This chain uses TRBV27 with TRBJ1-1; weak D call: TRBD1 (5 bases). This CDR3 comprises 13 residues. Germline V gene data show CDR1 as MNHEY and CDR2 as SMNVEV (reference sequence). V dropped 2 bases and J dropped 14 bases, with 18 bases sitting between them.

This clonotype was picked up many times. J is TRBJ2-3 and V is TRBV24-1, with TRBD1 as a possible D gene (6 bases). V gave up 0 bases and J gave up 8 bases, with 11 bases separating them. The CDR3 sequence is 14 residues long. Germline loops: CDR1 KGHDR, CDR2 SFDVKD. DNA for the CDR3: TGTGCCACCAGTGATTTGAAGGGCAGGGGTACGCAGTATTTT. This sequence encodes CATSDLKGRGTQYF.

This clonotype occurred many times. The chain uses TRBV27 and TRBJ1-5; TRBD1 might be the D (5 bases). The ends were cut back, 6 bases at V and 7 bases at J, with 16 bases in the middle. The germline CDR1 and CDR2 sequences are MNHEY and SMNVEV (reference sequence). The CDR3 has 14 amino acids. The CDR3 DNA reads TGTGCCAGCAGCTGGGGCAGGGACGACCAGCCCCAGCATTTT. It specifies CASSWGRDDQPQHF.

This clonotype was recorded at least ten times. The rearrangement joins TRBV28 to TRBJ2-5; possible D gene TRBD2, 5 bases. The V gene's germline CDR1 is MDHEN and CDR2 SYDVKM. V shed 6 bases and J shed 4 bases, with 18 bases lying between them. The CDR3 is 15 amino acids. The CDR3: CASSYIARPGETQYF. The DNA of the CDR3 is TGTGCCAGCAGCTACATAGCGCGACCGGGAGAGACCCAGTACTTC.

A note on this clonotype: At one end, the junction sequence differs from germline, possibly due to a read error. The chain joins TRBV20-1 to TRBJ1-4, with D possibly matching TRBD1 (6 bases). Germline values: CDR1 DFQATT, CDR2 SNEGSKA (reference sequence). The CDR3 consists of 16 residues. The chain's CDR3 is CGASLRSGQINEKLFF. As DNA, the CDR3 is TGCGGTGCTAGCCTCCGGTCCGGACAGATTAATGAAAAACTGTTTTTT.

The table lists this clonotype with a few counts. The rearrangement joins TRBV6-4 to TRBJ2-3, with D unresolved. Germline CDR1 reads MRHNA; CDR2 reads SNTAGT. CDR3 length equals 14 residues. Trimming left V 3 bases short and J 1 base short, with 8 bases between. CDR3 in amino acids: CASSESPGTDTQYF. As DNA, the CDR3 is TGTGCCAGCAGTGAATCCCCAGGCACAGATACGCAGTATTTT.

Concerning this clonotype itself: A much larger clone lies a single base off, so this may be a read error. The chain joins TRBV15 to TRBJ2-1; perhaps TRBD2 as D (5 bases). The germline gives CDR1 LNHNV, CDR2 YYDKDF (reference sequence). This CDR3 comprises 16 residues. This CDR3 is CAASSGPPGYYNEQFF. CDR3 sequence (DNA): TGTGCCGCCAGCAGCGGTCCTCCCGGGTACTACAATGAGCAGTTCTTC.

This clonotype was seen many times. CDR3 sequence reads: CSVAEGVMNTEAFF. CDR3 DNA: TGCAGCGTTGCGGAAGGAGTTATGAACACTGAAGCTTTCTTT. This chain joins TRBV29-1 and TRBJ1-1; D not resolved. The CDR3 consists of 14 residues. Trimming cost V 4 bases and J 0 bases, with 12 bases left between them. The V gene's germline CDR1 is SQVTM and CDR2 ANQGSEA.

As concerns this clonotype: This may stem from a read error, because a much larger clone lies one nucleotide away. The CDR3 sequence is CASGYIDFYYEQYF. CDR3 coding DNA: TGTGCCAGCGGTTACATTGACTTTTACTACGAGCAGTACTTC. The gene calls are TRBV6-7 and TRBJ2-7; D is uncertain. TRBV6-7 is designated an ORF whose function remains uncertain. CDR3 length: 14 amino acids.

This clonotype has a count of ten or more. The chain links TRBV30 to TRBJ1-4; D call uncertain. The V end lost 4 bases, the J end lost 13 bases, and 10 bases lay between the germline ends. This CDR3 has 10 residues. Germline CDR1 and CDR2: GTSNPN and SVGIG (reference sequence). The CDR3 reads CAWKAEALFF. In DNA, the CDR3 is TGTGCCTGGAAGGCAGAGGCACTGTTTTTT.

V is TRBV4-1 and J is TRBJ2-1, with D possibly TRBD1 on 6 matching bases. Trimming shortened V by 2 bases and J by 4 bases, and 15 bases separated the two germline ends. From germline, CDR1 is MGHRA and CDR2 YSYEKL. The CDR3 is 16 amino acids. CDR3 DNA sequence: TGCGCCAGCAGCCAACGCCGGGACACGAGATACAATGAGCAGTTCTTC. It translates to CASSQRRDTRYNEQFF.

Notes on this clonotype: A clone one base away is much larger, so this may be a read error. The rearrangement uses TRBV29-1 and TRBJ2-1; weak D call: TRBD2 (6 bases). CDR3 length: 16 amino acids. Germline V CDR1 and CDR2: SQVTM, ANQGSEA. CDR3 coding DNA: TGCGGCGTTGAAGGAGGGGAGGATCAAGCCTACAATGAGCAGTTCTTC. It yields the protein CGVEGGEDQAYNEQFF.

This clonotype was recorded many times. CDR3 in DNA: TGTGCCAGCAGCCCACCGACAGGTTCCATGAACACTGAAGCTTTCTTT. This translates into CASSPPTGSMNTEAFF. V and J are TRBV5-5 and TRBJ1-1; possible D gene TRBD1, 6 bases. CDR1 SGHKS and CDR2 YYEKEE come from the germline V gene (reference sequence). This CDR3 region has 16 residues. Trimming took off 4 bases at V and 0 bases at J, with 16 bases between the two ends.

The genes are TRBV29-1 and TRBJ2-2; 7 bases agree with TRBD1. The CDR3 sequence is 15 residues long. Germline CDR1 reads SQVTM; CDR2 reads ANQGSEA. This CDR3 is CGAKVEGGETGELFF. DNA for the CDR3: TGCGGCGCGAAGGTGGAAGGGGGCGAGACCGGGGAGCTGTTTTTT.

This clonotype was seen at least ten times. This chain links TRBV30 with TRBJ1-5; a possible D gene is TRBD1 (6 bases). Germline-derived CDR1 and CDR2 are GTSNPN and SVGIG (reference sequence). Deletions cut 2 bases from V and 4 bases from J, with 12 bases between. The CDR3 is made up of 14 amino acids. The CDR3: CAWSNRDTNQPQHF. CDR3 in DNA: TGTGCCTGGAGTAATAGGGACACTAATCAGCCCCAGCATTTT.

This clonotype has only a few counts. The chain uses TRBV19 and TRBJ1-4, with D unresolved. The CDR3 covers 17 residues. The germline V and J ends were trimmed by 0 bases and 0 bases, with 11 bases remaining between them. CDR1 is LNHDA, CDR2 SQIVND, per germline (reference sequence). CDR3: CASSIEDPTATNEKLFF. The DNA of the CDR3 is TGTGCCAGTAGTATAGAGGACCCGACTGCAACTAATGAAAAACTGTTTTTT.

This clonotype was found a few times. CDR3 coding DNA: TGCGCCAGCAGCCCGGGGACAGGTGGAGATACGCAGTATTTT. It codes for CASSPGTGGDTQYF. The gene calls are TRBV4-1 and TRBJ2-3; 8 bases align to TRBD1. CDR3 size: 14 residues. Germline V gives CDR1 MGHRA, CDR2 YSYEKL. J gave up 5 bases and V 4 bases, and 5 bases lay outside the gene matches.

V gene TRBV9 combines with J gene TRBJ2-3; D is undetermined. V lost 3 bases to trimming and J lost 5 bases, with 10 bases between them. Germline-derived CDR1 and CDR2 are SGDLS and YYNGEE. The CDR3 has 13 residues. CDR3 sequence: CASSADTVDTQYF. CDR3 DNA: TGTGCCAGCAGCGCGGATACGGTAGATACGCAGTATTTT.

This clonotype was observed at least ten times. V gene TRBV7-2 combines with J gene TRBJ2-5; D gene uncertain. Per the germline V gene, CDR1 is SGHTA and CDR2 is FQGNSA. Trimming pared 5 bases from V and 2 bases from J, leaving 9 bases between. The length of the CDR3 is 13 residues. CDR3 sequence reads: CASSKEAQETQYF. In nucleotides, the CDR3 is TGTGCCAGCAGCAAAGAAGCTCAAGAGACCCAGTACTTC.

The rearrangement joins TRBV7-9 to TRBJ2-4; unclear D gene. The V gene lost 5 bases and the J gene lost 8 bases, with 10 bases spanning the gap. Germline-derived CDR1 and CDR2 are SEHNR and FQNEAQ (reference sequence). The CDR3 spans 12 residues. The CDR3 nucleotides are TGTGCCAGCAGCCAATATGGGGACATTCAGTACTTC. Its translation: CASSQYGDIQYF. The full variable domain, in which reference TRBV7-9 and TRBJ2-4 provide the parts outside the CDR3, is DTGVSQNPRHKITKRGQNVTFRCDPISEHNRLYWYRQTLGQGPEFLTYFQNEAQLEKSRLLSDRFSAERPKGSFSTLEIQRTEQGDSAMYLCASSQYGDIQYFGAGTRLSVL.

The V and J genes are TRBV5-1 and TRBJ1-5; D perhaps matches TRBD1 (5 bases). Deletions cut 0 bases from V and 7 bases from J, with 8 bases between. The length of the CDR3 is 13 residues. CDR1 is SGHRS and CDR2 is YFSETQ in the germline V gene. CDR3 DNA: TGCGCCAGCAGCTTGGTCGCAGGGCAGCCCCAGCATTTT. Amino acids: CASSLVAGQPQHF.

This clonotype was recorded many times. In DNA, the CDR3 is TGCAGTGCTAGAGCAGCAGGGCTTTGGAACACTGAAGCTTTCTTT. Protein: CSARAAGLWNTEAFF. This chain links TRBV20-1 with TRBJ1-1; D is possibly TRBD1 (5 bases). V lost 1 base to trimming and J lost 1 base, with 13 bases between them. This CDR3 has 15 residues. In germline, CDR1 is DFQATT, CDR2 SNEGSKA (reference sequence).